The 2 T cell receptor beta chains in this list originate from one sample, sequenced in a study of identical twins. TCRdb processed the 5' RACE reads anew with MiXCR; each CDR3 protein has one entry. The table lists hundreds of thousands of distinct CDR3 sequences, around an eighth of them singletons. These same records also appear under a second study, on yellow fever vaccine responses in identical twins.

Sequencing used CD8+ T cells sorted from blood. These receptors came from a woman under 30 in good health.

The CDR3 DNA reads as TGTGCCAGCAGTGCAAACCGTAAGGATGAGCAGTTCTTC. Amino acids: CASSANRKDEQFF. The rearrangement uses TRBV12-3 or TRBV12-4 and TRBJ2-1; D gene uncertain. Trimming shortened V by 5 bases and J by 8 bases, and 13 bases separated the two germline ends. The CDR3 contains 13 residues.

This chain joins TRBV29-1 and TRBJ2-7; 8 nucleotides align to TRBD1. V dropped 0 bases and J dropped 2; count of bases not matched to a gene: 9. This CDR3 contains 16 residues. Looked up from germline, CDR1 is SQVTM and CDR2 is ANQGSEA. The CDR3 is CSVEDPDRGSAYEQYF. CDR3 sequence (DNA): TGCAGCGTTGAAGACCCTGACAGGGGATCGGCCTACGAGCAGTACTTC.